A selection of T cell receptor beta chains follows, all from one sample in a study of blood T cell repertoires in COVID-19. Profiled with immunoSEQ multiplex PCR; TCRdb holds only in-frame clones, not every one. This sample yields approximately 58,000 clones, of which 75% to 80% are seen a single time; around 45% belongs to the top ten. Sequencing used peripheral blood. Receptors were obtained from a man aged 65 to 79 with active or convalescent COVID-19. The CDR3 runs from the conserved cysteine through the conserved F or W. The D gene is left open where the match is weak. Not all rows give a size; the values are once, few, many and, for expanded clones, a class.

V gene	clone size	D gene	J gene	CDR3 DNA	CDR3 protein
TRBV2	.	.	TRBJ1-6	TGTGCCAGCAACACCGGGACCGGGAGCTCCTATAATTCACCCCTCCACTTT	CASNTGTGSSYNSPLHF
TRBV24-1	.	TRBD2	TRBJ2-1	TGTGCCACCAGTGACATCACGGGACTAGCCTACAATGAGCAGTTCTTC	CATSDITGLAYNEQFF
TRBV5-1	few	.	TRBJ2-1	TGCGCCAGCAGCCCAAAAGCGGCCGGTACCTACAATGAGCAGTTCTTC	CASSPKAAGTYNEQFF
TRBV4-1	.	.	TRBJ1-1	TGCGCCAGCAGCCCAGAGGTGGCCAGGGGAAAAACTGAAGCTTTCTTT	CASSPEVARGKTEAFF
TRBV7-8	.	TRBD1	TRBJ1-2	TGTGCCAGCAGCCCTAAAGCAGGGGGTCATGGCTACACCTTC	CASSPKAGGHGYTF
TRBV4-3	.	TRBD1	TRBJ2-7	TGCGCCAGCAGCCAAATTTGGGACAGCAACTACGAGCAGTACTTC	CASSQIWDSNYEQYF
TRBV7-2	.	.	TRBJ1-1	TGTGCCAGCAGCTTTAACAGTGTTTATGCTTTCTTT	CASSFNSVYAFF
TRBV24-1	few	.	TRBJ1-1	TGTGCCACCAGAGACAGGAACACTGAAGCTTTCTTT	CATRDRNTEAFF
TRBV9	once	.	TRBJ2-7	TGTGCCAGCAGCGTAGGTGTTCTAAGCTCCTACGAGCAGTACTTC	CASSVGVLSSYEQYF
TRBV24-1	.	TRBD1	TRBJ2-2	TGTGCCACCAGTGATGTTGACAGGGTCGGATTTAACACCGGGGAGCTGTTTTTT	CATSDVDRVGFNTGELFF
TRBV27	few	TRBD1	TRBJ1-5	TGTGCCAGCAGTTTTTCCACAGGGGCCAATCAGCCCCAGCATTTT	CASSFSTGANQPQHF
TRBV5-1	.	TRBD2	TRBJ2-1	TGCGCCAGCAGCTTGGTGGTAGCGGGGGGGCGAAATGAGCAGTTCTTC	CASSLVVAGGRNEQFF
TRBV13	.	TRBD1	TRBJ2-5	TGTGCCAGCAGCTCACAGGGGATCGAGACCCAGTACTTC	CASSSQGIETQYF
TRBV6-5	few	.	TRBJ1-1	TGTGCCAGCAGTTACTCCCAGGGGCCAATGAACACTGAAGCTTTCTTT	CASSYSQGPMNTEAFF
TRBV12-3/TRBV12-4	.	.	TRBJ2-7	TGTGCCAGCATTGAAGGACCAGGGTACGAGCAGTACTTC	CASIEGPGYEQYF
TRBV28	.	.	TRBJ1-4	TGTGCCAGCAGTTCGCGGGGGGGCTCTAATGAAAAACTGTTTTTT	CASSSRGGSNEKLFF
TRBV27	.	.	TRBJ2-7	TGTGCCAGCAGTCCCTTCACAGGTATCTATAAGGAGCAGTACTTC	CASSPFTGIYKEQYF